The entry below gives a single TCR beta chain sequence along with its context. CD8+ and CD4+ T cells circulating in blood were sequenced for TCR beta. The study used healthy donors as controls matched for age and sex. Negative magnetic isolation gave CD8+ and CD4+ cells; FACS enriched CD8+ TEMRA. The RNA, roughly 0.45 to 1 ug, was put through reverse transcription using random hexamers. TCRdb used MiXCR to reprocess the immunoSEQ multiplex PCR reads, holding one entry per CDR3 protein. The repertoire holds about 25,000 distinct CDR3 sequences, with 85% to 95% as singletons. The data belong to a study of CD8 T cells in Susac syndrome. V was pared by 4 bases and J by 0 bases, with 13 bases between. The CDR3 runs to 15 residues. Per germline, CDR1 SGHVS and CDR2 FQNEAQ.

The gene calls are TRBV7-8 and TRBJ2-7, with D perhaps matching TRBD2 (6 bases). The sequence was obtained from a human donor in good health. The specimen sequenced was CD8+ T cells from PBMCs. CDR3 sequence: CASSSLAVSSYEQYF. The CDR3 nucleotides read TGTGCCAGCAGCTCCTTAGCGGTGAGCTCCTACGAGCAGTACTTC.